The present T cell receptor beta chain was sequenced within a study of response to subunit inactivated influenza vaccine. The germline V and J ends were trimmed by 0 bases and 1 base, with 4 bases remaining between them. Germline V gene data show CDR1 as SGDLS and CDR2 as YYNGEE. The CDR3 is 14 amino acids. MiXCR, applied by TCRdb to the RT-PCR reads, yields one record per CDR3 protein. The table lists about 520,000 distinct CDR3 sequences, less than 7.5% of them singletons. The sample holds many counts of this clonotype. The origin of this receptor is a man in his fifties or sixties who received an inactivated influenza vaccine. Sequencing was performed on PBMCs from blood, taken around 2 years after vaccination. The V call is TRBV9, the J call TRBJ2-2, with D hard to call. CDR3 loop: CASSVGENTGELFF. The CDR3 DNA is TGTGCCAGCAGCGTAGGGGAGAACACCGGGGAGCTGTTTTTT.